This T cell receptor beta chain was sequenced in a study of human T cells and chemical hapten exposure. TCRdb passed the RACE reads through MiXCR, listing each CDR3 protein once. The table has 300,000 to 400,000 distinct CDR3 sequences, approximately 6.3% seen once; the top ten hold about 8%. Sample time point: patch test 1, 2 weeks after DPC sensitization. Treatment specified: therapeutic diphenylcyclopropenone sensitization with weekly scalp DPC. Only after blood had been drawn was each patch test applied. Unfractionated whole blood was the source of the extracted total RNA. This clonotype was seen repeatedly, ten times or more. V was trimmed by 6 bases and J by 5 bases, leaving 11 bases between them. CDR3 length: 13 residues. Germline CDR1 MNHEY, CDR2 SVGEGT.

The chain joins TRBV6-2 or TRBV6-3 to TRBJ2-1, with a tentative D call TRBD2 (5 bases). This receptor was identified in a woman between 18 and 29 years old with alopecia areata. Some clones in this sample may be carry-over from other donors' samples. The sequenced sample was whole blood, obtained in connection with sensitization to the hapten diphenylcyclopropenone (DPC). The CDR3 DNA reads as TGTGCCAGCAGCGTGAACGGGAACAATGAGCAGTTCTTC. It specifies CASSVNGNNEQFF.